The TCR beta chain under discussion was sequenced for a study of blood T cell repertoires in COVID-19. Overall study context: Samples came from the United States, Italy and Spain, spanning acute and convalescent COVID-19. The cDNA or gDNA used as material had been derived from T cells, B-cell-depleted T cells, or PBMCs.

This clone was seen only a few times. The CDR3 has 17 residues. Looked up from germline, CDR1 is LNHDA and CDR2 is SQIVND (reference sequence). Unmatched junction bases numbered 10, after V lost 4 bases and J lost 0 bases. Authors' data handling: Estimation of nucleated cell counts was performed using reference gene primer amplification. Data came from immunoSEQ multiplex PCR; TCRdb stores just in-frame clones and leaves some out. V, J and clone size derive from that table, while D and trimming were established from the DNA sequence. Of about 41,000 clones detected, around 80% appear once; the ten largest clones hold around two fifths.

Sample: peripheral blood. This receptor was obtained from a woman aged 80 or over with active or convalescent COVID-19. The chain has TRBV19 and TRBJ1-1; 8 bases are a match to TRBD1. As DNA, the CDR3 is TGTGCCAGTAGTACCGAAGGACAGGGCTACATGAACACTGAAGCTTTCTTT. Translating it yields CASSTEGQGYMNTEAFF. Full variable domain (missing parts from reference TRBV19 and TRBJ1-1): DGGITQSPKYLFRKEGQNVTLSCEQNLNHDAMYWYRQDPGQGLRLIYYSQIVNDFQKGDIAEGYSVSREKKESFPLTVTSAQKNPTAFYLCASSTEGQGYMNTEAFFGQGTRLTVV.